This is a list of T cell receptor beta chains from one sample in a study of blood T cell repertoires in COVID-19. Sequenced by immunoSEQ multiplex PCR; TCRdb stores in-frame clones only, minus some. The data contain about 120,000 clones, 80% to 90% of them singletons. The sequencing input was peripheral blood. The origin of the receptors is a human donor with acute or convalescent COVID-19. The donor label of this sample is uncertain. The CDR3 runs from the conserved cysteine through the conserved F or W. D genes are given only for firm matches. Where a row states a size, it is once, few, many or the class of an expanded clone; other rows omit it.

>TRBV12-3/TRBV12-4|.|.|TRBJ2-5
TGTGCCAGCAGTTTAAGGGGTAAAGAGACCCAGTACTTC
CASSLRGKETQYF
>TRBV7-2|.|.|TRBJ2-3
TGTGCCAGCAGCTTCCGGTTGACGGGGGCAGATACGCAGTATTTT
CASSFRLTGADTQYF
>TRBV12-3/TRBV12-4|.|.|TRBJ1-2
TGTGCCAGCAGTTTTCGCGAATCGGGGGGCTACACCTTC
CASSFRESGGYTF
>TRBV7-3|TRBD1|.|TRBJ1-5
TGTGCCAGCAGCTTAAATGGGGCTAGGGGCAGCACCTTATCAGGGGGGCATTTT
CASSLNGARGSTLSGGHF
>TRBV5-1|TRBD1|.|TRBJ2-3
TGCGCCAGCAGCCGGACAGGGGAAAGCACAGATACGCAGTATTTT
CASSRTGESTDTQYF
>TRBV5-1|TRBD1|.|TRBJ2-5
TGCGCCAGCAGCCGACAGGGGGCTAAAGAGACCCAGTACTTC
CASSRQGAKETQYF
>TRBV18|TRBD1|.|TRBJ1-2
TGTGCCAGCTCACCGGACAGGGTATGGGGCTACACCTTC
CASSPDRVWGYTF
>TRBV9|TRBD2|.|TRBJ2-3
TGTGCCAGCAGCGTAGACCCGGGCACTAGCGGCACAGATACGCAGTATTTT
CASSVDPGTSGTDTQYF
>TRBV7-8|TRBD1|.|TRBJ1-2
TGTGCCAGCAAACAAACAGGGGCCTATGGCTACACCTTC
CASKQTGAYGYTF
>TRBV29-1|.|.|TRBJ2-7
TGCAGCGCGGCAGCGGATGCGTACGAGCAGTACTTC
CSAAADAYEQYF
>TRBV5-1|TRBD2|.|TRBJ2-1
TGCGCCAGCAGCTGGGGCGGGGGAGGGCACAATGAGCAGTTCTTC
CASSWGGGGHNEQFF
>TRBV7-2|TRBD2|once|TRBJ2-1
TGTGCCAGCAGTGATCGGGGAGGGTCCTACAATGAGCAGTTCTTC
CASSDRGGSYNEQFF
>TRBV9|.|.|TRBJ1-3
TGTGCCAGCAGCTTTCGGACAGAAATCTCTGGAAACACCATATATTTT
CASSFRTEISGNTIYF
>TRBV4-3|TRBD1|.|TRBJ1-2
TGCGCCAGCAGCCCCTGGACAGGGGATAACTATGGCTACACCTTC
CASSPWTGDNYGYTF
>TRBV18|.|.|TRBJ2-2
TGTGCCAGCTCACCGGCCAACACCGGGGAGCTGTTTTTT
CASSPANTGELFF
>TRBV6-5|.|.|TRBJ2-3
TGTGCCAGCGCGGGGTCGGGAGATACGCAGTATTTT
CASAGSGDTQYF
>TRBV5-1|TRBD2|.|TRBJ2-3
TGCGCCAGCAGCTTGGATCCTAGCGGGAGTCCTTTAGACGGCACAGATACGCAGTATTTT
CASSLDPSGSPLDGTDTQYF
>TRBV5-1|.|.|TRBJ2-7
TGCGCCAGCAGCCCTGGTACTTACGAGCAGTACTTC
CASSPGTYEQYF
>TRBV7-2|.|.|TRBJ1-5
TGTGCCAGCAGCTTAAGGGGATTTGGGGGCAATCAGCCCCAGCATTTT
CASSLRGFGGNQPQHF
>TRBV5-8|TRBD2|.|TRBJ2-3
TGTGCCAGCAGCCCGACCGGGACTAGCGGGATCACAGATACGCAGTATTTT
CASSPTGTSGITDTQYF